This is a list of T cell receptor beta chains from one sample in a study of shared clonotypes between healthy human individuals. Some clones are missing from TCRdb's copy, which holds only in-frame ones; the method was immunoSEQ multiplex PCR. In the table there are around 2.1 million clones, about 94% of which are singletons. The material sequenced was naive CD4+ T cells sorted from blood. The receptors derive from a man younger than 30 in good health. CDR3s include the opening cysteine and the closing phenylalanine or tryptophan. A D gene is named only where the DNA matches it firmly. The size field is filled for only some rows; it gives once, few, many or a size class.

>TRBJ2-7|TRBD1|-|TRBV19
CASSTTGGPEQYF
TGTGCCAGTAGTACCACAGGGGGCCCCGAGCAGTACTTC
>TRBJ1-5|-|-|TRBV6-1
CASSESGTSNQPQHF
TGTGCCAGCAGTGAGTCAGGGACTAGCAATCAGCCCCAGCATTTT
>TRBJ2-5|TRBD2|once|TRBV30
CAWSPSGIETQYF
TGTGCCTGGAGTCCTAGCGGGATTGAGACCCAGTACTTC
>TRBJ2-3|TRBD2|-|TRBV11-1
CASSLELAGGTDTQYF
TGTGCCAGCAGCTTAGAATTAGCGGGGGGCACAGATACGCAGTATTTT
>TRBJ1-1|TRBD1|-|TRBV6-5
CASSYSPGGPNTEAFF
TGTGCCAGCAGTTACTCACCAGGGGGCCCGAACACTGAAGCTTTCTTT
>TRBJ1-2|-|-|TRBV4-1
CASSQRTVSKGYTF
TGCGCCAGCAGCCAACGGACGGTGTCTAAGGGCTACACCTTC
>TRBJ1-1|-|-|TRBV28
CASRQAAFEAFF
TGTGCCAGCAGACAGGCCGCCTTTGAAGCTTTCTTT
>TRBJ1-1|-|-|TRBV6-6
CASSLLNTEAFF
TGTGCCAGCAGTCTACTGAACACTGAAGCTTTCTTT
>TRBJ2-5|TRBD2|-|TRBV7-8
CASSPIAGVETQYF
TGTGCCAGCAGCCCCATAGCGGGAGTGGAGACCCAGTACTTC
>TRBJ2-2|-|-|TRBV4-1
CASSHRDLSGELFF
TGCGCCAGCAGCCACCGGGACCTCTCTGGGGAGCTGTTTTTT
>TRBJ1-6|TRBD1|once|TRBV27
CASSLLDRIRSPLHF
TGTGCCAGCAGTTTATTGGACAGGATTCGGTCACCCCTCCACTTT
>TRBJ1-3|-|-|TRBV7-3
CASSLTPGNTIYF
TGTGCCAGCAGCTTAACCCCAGGAAACACCATATATTTT
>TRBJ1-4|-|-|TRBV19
CATSRGIATNEKLFF
TGTGCCACCAGCCGTGGGATTGCAACTAATGAAAAACTGTTTTTT
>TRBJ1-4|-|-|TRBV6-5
CASSSPDEKLFF
TGTGCCAGCAGTTCCCCGGACGAAAAACTGTTTTTT
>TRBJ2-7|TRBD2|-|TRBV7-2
CASSSPWTSAFDEQYF
TGTGCCAGCAGCTCCCCGTGGACTAGCGCCTTTGACGAGCAGTACTTC
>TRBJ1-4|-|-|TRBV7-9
CASSLVHSTNEKLFF
TGTGCCAGCAGCTTAGTTCATTCAACTAATGAAAAACTGTTTTTT
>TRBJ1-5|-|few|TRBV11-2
CASSLGGQPQHF
TGTGCCAGCAGCCTAGGCGGGCAGCCCCAGCATTTT
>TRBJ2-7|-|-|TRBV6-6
CAIREPLTYEQYF
TGTGCCATCCGGGAACCCCTCACGTACGAGCAGTACTTC
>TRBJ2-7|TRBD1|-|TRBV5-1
CASSEGQGAGYEQYF
TGCGCCAGCAGCGAAGGACAGGGGGCAGGGTACGAGCAGTACTTC
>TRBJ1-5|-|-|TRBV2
CASTGLQGYNQPQHF
TGTGCCAGCACCGGTTTACAGGGTTACAATCAGCCCCAGCATTTT
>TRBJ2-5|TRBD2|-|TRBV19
CAAAGDGQETQYF
TGTGCCGCAGCGGGAGATGGCCAAGAGACCCAGTACTTC
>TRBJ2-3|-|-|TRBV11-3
CASSLDRGAGTQYF
TGTGCCAGCAGCTTAGATCGGGGGGCGGGTACGCAGTATTTT
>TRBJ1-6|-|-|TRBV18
CASSPWADNSPLHF
TGTGCCAGCTCACCGTGGGCGGATAATTCACCCCTCCACTTT
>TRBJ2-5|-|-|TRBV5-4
CASTSTGRGQETQYF
TGTGCCAGCACCTCGACCGGGCGGGGACAAGAGACCCAGTACTTC
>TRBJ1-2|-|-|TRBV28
CASSTPIGENGYTF
TGTGCCAGCAGTACCCCCATTGGTGAGAATGGCTACACCTTC
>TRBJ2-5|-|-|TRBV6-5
CASRSYRETQYF
TGTGCCAGCAGGTCCTACCGAGAGACCCAGTACTTC
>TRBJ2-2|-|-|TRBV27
CASSFSHGNTGELFF
TGTGCCAGCAGTTTCTCCCACGGCAACACCGGGGAGCTGTTTTTT
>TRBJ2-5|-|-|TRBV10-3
CAIRRTPGETQYF
TGTGCCATCAGACGAACCCCGGGGGAGACCCAGTACTTC
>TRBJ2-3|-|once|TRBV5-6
CASSLGATGSPDTQYF
TGTGCCAGCAGCTTGGGGGCAACGGGATCCCCAGATACGCAGTATTTT
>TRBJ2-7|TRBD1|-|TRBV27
CASSRPGQGFHEQYF
TGTGCCAGCAGCAGACCGGGACAGGGTTTCCACGAGCAGTACTTC
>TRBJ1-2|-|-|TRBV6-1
CASSEGVKDTDTF
TGTGCCAGCAGTGAGGGGGTGAAGGACACCGACACCTTC
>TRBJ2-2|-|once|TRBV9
CASSVNPGELFF
TGTGCCAGCAGCGTCAATCCCGGGGAGCTGTTTTTT
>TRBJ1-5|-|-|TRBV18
CASSPTESRNQPQHF
TGTGCCAGCTCACCAACGGAAAGCAGGAATCAGCCCCAGCATTTT
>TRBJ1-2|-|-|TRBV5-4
CASSLDQVHYTF
TGTGCCAGCAGCTTGGACCAGGTACACTACACCTTC
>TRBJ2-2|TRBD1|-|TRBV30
CAWSSGQGTTGELFF
TGTGCCTGGAGTTCGGGACAGGGAACCACCGGGGAGCTGTTTTTT
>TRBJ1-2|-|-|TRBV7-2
CASSSSRGANYGYTF
TGTGCCAGCAGCTCCAGCAGGGGAGCTAACTATGGCTACACCTTC
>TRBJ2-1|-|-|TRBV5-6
CASSPLNGVSYNEQFF
TGTGCCAGCAGCCCGCTTAATGGCGTCAGCTACAATGAGCAGTTCTTC
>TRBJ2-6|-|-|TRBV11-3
CASSLSPGANVLTF
TGTGCCAGCAGCTTATCGCCTGGGGCCAACGTCCTGACTTTC
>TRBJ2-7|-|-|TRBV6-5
CAVRNRGVATGEQYF
TGTGCCGTCAGAAACCGGGGAGTGGCTACGGGCGAGCAGTACTTC
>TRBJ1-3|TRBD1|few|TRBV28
CASRGTGGSGNTIYF
TGTGCCAGCAGGGGGACAGGGGGCTCTGGAAACACCATATATTTT
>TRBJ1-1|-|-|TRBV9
CASSPLGGRSEAFF
TGTGCCAGCAGCCCCCTCGGGGGCAGGTCTGAAGCTTTCTTT
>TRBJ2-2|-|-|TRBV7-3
CASSPNTGELFF
TGTGCCAGCAGCCCTAACACCGGGGAGCTGTTTTTT
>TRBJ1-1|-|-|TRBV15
CATSTLRVNTEAFF
TGTGCCACCAGCACCCTGCGGGTGAACACTGAAGCTTTCTTT
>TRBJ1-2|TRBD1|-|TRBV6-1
CASIRTGSNYGYTF
TGTGCCAGCATCCGGACAGGTTCTAACTATGGCTACACCTTC
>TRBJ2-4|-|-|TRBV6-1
CASSSGLAKNIQYF
TGTGCCAGCAGTTCTGGCTTAGCCAAAAACATTCAGTACTTC
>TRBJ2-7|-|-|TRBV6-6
CASNRGFTYEQYF
TGTGCCAGCAATCGGGGGTTCACCTACGAGCAGTACTTC
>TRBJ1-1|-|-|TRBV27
CASSSRGGTEAFF
TGTGCCAGCAGTTCCAGGGGAGGGACTGAAGCTTTCTTT
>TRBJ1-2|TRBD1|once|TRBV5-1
CASSPGTATSYTF
TGCGCCAGCAGCCCCGGGACAGCAACTAGCTACACCTTC
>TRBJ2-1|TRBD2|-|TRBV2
CASSGELAAYNEQFF
TGTGCCAGCAGTGGGGAACTAGCGGCCTACAATGAGCAGTTCTTC
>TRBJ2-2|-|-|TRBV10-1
CASSEKPVTGELFF
TGCGCCAGCAGTGAGAAGCCCGTCACCGGGGAGCTGTTTTTT
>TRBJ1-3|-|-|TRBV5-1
CASSVNRDRNTIYF
TGCGCCAGCAGCGTCAACAGGGATAGGAACACCATATATTTT
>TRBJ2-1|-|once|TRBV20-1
CSARTDNEQFF
TGCAGTGCTAGGACGGATAATGAGCAGTTCTTC
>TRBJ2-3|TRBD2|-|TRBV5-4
CASTREGGTQYF
TGTGCCAGCACTCGGGAGGGGGGTACGCAGTATTTT
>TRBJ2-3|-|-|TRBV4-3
CASSQNGHFNTDTQYF
TGCGCCAGCAGCCAAAATGGACACTTTAACACAGATACGCAGTATTTT
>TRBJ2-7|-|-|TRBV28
CASSLRIQERADF
TGTGCCAGCAGTTTACGAATACAAGAGAGAGCCGACTTC